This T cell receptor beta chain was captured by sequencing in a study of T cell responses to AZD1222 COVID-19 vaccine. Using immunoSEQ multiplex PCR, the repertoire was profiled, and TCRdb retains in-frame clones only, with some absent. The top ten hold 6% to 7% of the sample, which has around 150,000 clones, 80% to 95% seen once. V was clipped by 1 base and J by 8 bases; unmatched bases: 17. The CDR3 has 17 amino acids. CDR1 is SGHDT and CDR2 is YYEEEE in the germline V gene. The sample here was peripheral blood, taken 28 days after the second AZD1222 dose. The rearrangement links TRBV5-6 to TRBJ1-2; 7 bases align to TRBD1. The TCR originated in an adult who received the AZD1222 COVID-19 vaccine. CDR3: CASSLFFRGGYVGGYTF. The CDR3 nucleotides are TGTGCCAGCAGCTTGTTTTTTAGAGGGGGCTATGTAGGAGGCTACACCTTC.